This T cell receptor (beta chain) was identified during a study of blood T cell repertoires in COVID-19. Sequencing used immunoSEQ multiplex PCR; TCRdb keeps in-frame clones, though not all of them. The sample lists about 150,000 clones; about 86% were seen once. The specimen was peripheral blood. The sequence came from a woman aged 60-75 years with active or convalescent COVID-19.

The CDR3 nucleotides read TGTGCCAGTAGTATAAGTGGGCTCGGGGAGCTGTTTTTT. It specifies CASSISGLGELFF. This chain connects TRBV19 to TRBJ2-2; the D is unclear. Germline loops: CDR1 LNHDA, CDR2 SQIVND (reference sequence). Trimming removed 2 bases at V and 7 bases at J, with 8 bases between. CDR3 size: 13 residues.